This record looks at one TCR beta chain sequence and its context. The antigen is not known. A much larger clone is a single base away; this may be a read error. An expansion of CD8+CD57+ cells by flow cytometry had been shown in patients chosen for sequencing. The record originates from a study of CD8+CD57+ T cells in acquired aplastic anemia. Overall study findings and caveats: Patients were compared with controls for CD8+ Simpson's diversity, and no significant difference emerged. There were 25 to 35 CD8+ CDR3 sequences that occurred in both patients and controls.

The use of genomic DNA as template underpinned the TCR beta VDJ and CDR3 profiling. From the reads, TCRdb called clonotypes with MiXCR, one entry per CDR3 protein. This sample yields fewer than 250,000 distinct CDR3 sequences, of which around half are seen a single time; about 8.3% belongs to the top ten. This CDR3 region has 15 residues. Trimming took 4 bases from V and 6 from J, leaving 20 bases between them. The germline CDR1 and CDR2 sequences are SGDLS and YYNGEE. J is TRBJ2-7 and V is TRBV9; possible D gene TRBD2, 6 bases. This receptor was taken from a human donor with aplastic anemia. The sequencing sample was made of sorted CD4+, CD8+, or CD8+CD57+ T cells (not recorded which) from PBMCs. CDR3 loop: CASSPSAGTRVEQYF. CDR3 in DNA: TGTGCCAGCAGCCCCTCGGCGGGGACGCGGGTCGAGCAGTACTTC.